This T cell receptor beta chain originates from a study of blood T cell repertoires in COVID-19. The germline CDR1 and CDR2 sequences are DFQATT and SNEGSKA (reference sequence). This CDR3 is built from 11 residues. Data came from immunoSEQ multiplex PCR; TCRdb stores just in-frame clones and leaves some out. The sample yields a few hundred thousand clones, 85% to 90% seen once. The chain carries TRBV20-1 and TRBJ2-7, with D possibly TRBD1 on 6 matching bases. The receptor was isolated from a woman younger than 30 who had recovered from COVID-19. Specimen: PBMCs or T cells enriched from blood (not recorded which). The CDR3 DNA sequence: TGCAGAGCAGTGGGGGCCCACGAGCAGTACTTC. It yields the protein CRAVGAHEQYF.